Following are 13 T cell receptor beta chains from one sample sequenced in a study of T cell changes during pregnancy in multiple sclerosis. Only in-frame clones appear in the TCRdb table, and some are missing; sequencing was by immunoSEQ multiplex PCR. Counted here are about 44,000 clones, around 90% occurring once; the ten biggest clones make up about 0.75%. The specimen comprised CD4+ T cells from peripheral blood mononuclear cells, sampled before pregnancy. The receptor set was obtained from a female donor with multiple sclerosis, enrolled in a pregnancy study.

V gene TRBV4-3 combines with J gene TRBJ1-5, with D hard to call. Trimming stripped 0 bases from V and 4 bases from J, with 4 bases between. Germline lookup yields CDR1 LGHNA and CDR2 YSLEER. The CDR3 length is 13 residues. CDR3 nucleotides: TGCGCCAGCAGCCAAGATTCGAATCAGCCCCAGCATTTT. Protein product: CASSQDSNQPQHF.

This chain joins TRBV13 and TRBJ2-1; 7 nucleotides line up with TRBD2. Germline trimming cut 5 bases from V and 0 bases from J; bases unmatched to any gene: 4. CDR3 size: 15 residues. The germline gives CDR1 PRHDT, CDR2 FYEKMQ (reference sequence). The chain's CDR3 is CASSRSGGSYNEQFF. CDR3 bases: TGTGCCAGCAGCCGTTCGGGGGGCTCCTACAATGAGCAGTTCTTC.

The chain uses TRBV11-2 and TRBJ2-5; 10 bases are a match to TRBD1. CDR3 length equals 15 residues. Germline assignment: CDR1 SGHAT and CDR2 FQNNGV. With V trimmed by 1 base and J by 5 bases, 4 bases remained unmatched. CDR3: CASSLGQGAGETQYF. CDR3 DNA sequence: TGTGCCAGCAGCTTAGGACAGGGGGCGGGCGAGACCCAGTACTTC.

This clone came up a few times. The chain employs TRBV30 and TRBJ1-5; D possibly corresponds to TRBD1 (6 bases). The CDR3 is made up of 15 amino acids. Germline values: CDR1 GTSNPN, CDR2 SVGIG (reference sequence). V lost 0 bases, J lost 3 bases, and 12 bases lay in between. This chain's CDR3 is CAWSVAGANNQPQHF. Here the CDR3 DNA reads TGTGCCTGGAGTGTCGCAGGGGCGAACAATCAGCCCCAGCATTTT.

This clone was detected only once. The CDR3 loop is CASSPSGLYNEQFF. CDR3 DNA sequence: TGTGCCAGCAGCCCCAGTGGTCTGTACAATGAGCAGTTCTTC. This sequence joins TRBV7-9 and TRBJ2-1; no clear D gene. Germline CDR1 is SEHNR and CDR2 is FQNEAQ (reference sequence). The CDR3 consists of 14 residues. V lost 5 bases and J lost 4, with 12 bases in between. The whole variable domain, remainder taken from reference TRBV7-9 and TRBJ2-1, is DTGVSQNPRHKITKRGQNVTFRCDPISEHNRLYWYRQTLGQGPEFLTYFQNEAQLEKSRLLSDRFSAERPKGSFSTLEIQRTEQGDSAMYLCASSPSGLYNEQFFGPGTRLTVL.

The chain combines TRBV9 with TRBJ2-2; 7 bases align to TRBD1. CDR3 length: 15 amino acids. Germline CDR1 reads SGDLS; CDR2 reads YYNGEE. Trimming at V came to 5 bases and at J to 1 base, leaving 5 bases not matched to a gene. CDR3 nucleotides: TGTGCCAGCAGTCGAGGGGGCGGGAACACCGGGGAGCTGTTTTTT. Encoded protein: CASSRGGGNTGELFF. Based on the CDR3 plus reference TRBV9 and TRBJ2-2, the full variable domain is DSGVTQTPKHLITATGQRVTLRCSPRSGDLSVYWYQQSLDQGLQFLIQYYNGEERAKGNILERFSAQQFPDLHSELNLSSLELGDSALYFCASSRGGGNTGELFFGEGSRLTVL.

The chain recombines TRBV29-1 with TRBJ2-1; TRBD1 aligns across 8 bases. CDR1 and CDR2 (germline): SQVTM, ANQGSEA. This CDR3 spans 14 amino acids. J lost 7 bases, V lost 4 bases, and 9 bases had no gene match. CDR3: CSVGPQGAGNEQFF. The CDR3 bases are TGCAGCGTTGGCCCCCAGGGGGCAGGGAATGAGCAGTTCTTC.

The gene calls are TRBV9 and TRBJ2-2, with TRBD2 identical over 7 bases. V dropped 3 bases and J dropped 4; count of bases not matched to a gene: 12. The CDR3 is made up of 17 amino acids. Germline assignment: CDR1 SGDLS and CDR2 YYNGEE. For the CDR3, the DNA is TGTGCCAGCAGCGCCCCCGGGCGGGAGTATTTCACCGGGGAGCTGTTTTTT. Protein: CASSAPGREYFTGELFF.

The count of this clone is one. The rearrangement joins TRBV11-1 to TRBJ1-6, with D possibly matching TRBD1 (5 bases). The CDR3 runs to 14 residues. V was trimmed by 6 bases and J by 7 bases, leaving 13 bases between them. Germline V CDR1 and CDR2: SGHAT, FQDESV (reference sequence). The CDR3 region is CASRKGVGNSPLHF. In DNA form, the CDR3 reads TGTGCCAGCAGGAAAGGGGTCGGCAATTCACCCCTCCACTTT.

The chain links TRBV5-5 to TRBJ2-7; D unclear. V dropped 2 bases and J dropped 4 bases, with 7 bases sitting between them. Germline CDR1 reads SGHKS; CDR2 reads YYEKEE (reference sequence). CDR3 size: 12 residues. CDR3 nucleotides: TGTGCCAGCAGCTTTTACCAGTACGAGCAGTACTTC. This gives the protein CASSFYQYEQYF. Full variable domain (missing parts from reference TRBV5-5 and TRBJ2-7): DAGVTQSPTHLIKTRGQQVTLRCSPISGHKSVSWYQQVLGQGPQFIFQYYEKEERGRGNFPDRFSARQFPNYSSELNVNALLLGDSALYLCASSFYQYEQYFGPGTRLTVT.

The chain joins TRBV7-9 to TRBJ1-1; D is possibly TRBD1 (5 bases). Germline CDR1 SEHNR, CDR2 FQNEAQ (reference sequence). The V gene lost 2 bases and the J gene lost 2 bases, with 9 bases spanning the gap. CDR3 length equals 14 residues. CDR3 protein: CASSLTGANTEAFF. The CDR3 DNA is TGTGCCAGCAGCTTAACAGGAGCAAACACTGAAGCTTTCTTT.

The chain is built from TRBV7-2 and TRBJ1-5, with unresolved D. V was shortened by 3 bases and J by 4 bases, with 13 bases between the two germline ends. Germline V lookup: CDR1 SGHTA, CDR2 FQGNSA. This CDR3 is built from 15 residues. The CDR3 reads CASSFTQQANQPQHF. CDR3 nucleotides: TGTGCCAGCAGCTTCACACAGCAGGCAAATCAGCCCCAGCATTTT.

This chain joins TRBV5-5 and TRBJ1-4, with D possibly matching TRBD1 (6 bases). Germline loops: CDR1 SGHKS, CDR2 YYEKEE (reference sequence). The V end was cut by 4 bases, the J end by 8 bases, with 15 bases between. The CDR3 length is 14 residues. The CDR3 bases are TGTGCCAGCAGCCCCGGGGGGCCAGGAGAAAAACTGTTTTTT. Residues: CASSPGGPGEKLFF.